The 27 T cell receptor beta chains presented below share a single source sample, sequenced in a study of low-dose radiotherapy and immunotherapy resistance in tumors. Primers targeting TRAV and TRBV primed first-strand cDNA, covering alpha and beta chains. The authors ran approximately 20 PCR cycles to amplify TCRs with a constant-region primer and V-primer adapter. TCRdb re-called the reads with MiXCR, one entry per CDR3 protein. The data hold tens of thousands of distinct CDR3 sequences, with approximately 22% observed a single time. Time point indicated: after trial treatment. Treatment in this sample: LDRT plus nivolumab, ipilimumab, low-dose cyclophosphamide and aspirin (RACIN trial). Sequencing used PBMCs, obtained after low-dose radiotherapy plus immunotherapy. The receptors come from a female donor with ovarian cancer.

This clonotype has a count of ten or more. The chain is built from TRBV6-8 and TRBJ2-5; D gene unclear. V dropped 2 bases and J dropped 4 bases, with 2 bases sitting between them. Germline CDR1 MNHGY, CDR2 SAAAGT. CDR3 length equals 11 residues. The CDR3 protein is CASSYIETQYF. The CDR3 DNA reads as TGTGCCAGCAGTTACATAGAGACCCAGTACTTC.

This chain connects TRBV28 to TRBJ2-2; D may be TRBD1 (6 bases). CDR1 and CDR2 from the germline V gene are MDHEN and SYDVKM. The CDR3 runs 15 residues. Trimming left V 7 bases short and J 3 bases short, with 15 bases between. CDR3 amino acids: CASTRRGADTGELFF. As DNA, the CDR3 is TGTGCCAGCACCCGCAGGGGCGCGGACACCGGGGAGCTGTTTTTT.

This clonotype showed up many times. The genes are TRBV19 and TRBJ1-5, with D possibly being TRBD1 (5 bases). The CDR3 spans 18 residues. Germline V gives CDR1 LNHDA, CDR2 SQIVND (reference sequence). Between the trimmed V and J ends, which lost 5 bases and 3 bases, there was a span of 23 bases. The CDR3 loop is CASSGPRIGAPNNQPQHF. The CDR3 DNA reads TGTGCCAGTAGTGGACCCCGGATCGGGGCCCCAAACAATCAGCCCCAGCATTTT.

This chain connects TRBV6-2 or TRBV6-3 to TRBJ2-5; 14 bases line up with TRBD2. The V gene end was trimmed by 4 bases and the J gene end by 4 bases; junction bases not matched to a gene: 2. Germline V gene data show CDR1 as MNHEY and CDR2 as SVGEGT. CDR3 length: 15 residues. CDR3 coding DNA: TGTGCCAGCAGTTCCGGACTAGCGGGAGGAGAGACCCAGTACTTC. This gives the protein CASSSGLAGGETQYF.

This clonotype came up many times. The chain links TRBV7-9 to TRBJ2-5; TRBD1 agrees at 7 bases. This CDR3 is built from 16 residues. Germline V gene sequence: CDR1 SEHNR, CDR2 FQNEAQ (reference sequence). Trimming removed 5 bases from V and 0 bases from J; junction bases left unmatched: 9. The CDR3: CASSHQGQLHQETQYF. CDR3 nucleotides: TGTGCCAGCAGCCACCAGGGACAGCTACACCAAGAGACCCAGTACTTC.

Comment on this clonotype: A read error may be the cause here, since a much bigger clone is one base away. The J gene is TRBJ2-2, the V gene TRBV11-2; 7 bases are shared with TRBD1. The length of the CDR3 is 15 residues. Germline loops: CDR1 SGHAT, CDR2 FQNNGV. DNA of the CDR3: TGTGCCAGCAGCTTAGAAGGGACAGTCACCAGGGAGCTGTTTTTT. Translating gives CASSLEGTVTRELFF.

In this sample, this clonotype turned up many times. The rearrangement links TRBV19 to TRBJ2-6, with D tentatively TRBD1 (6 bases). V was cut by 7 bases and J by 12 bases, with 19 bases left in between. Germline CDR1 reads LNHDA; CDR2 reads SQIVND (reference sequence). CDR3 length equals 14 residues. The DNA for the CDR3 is TGTGCCAGTACTCCCACAGGGCGCCAGTCCGTCCTGACTTTC. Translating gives CASTPTGRQSVLTF.

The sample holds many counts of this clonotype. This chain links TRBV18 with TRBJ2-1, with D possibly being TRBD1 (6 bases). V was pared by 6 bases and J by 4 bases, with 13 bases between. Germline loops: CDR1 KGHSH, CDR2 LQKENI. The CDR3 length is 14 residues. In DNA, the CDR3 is TGTGCCAGCTCCGGACAGCTAAGGTACAATGAGCAGTTCTTC. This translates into CASSGQLRYNEQFF.

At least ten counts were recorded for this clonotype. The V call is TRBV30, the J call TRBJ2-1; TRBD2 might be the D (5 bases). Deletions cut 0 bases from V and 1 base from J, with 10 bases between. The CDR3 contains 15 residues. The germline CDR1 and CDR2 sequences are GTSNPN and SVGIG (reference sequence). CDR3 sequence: CAWSVGSISYNEQFF. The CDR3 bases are TGTGCCTGGAGTGTAGGGAGTATTTCCTACAATGAGCAGTTCTTC.

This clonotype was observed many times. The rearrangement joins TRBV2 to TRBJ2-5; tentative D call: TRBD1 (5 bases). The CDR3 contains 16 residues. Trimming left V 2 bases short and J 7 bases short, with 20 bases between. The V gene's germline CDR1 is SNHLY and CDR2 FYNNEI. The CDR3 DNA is TGTGCCAGCAGTGAAAGGGGATTGAGGTCGTGGGGGACCCAGTACTTC. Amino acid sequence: CASSERGLRSWGTQYF.

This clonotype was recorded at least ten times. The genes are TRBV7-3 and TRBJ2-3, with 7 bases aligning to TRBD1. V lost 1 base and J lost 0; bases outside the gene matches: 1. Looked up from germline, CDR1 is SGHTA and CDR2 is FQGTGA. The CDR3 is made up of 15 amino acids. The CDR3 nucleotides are TGTGCCAGCAGCTTAAGACAGGGCAGCACAGATACGCAGTATTTT. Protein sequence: CASSLRQGSTDTQYF.

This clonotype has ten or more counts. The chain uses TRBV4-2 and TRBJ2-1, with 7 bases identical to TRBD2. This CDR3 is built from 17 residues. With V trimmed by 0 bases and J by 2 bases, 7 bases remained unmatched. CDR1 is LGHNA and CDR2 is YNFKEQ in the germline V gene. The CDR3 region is CASSQDRGGGAYNEQFF. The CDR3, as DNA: TGTGCCAGCAGCCAAGATCGTGGGGGGGGGGCCTACAATGAGCAGTTCTTC.

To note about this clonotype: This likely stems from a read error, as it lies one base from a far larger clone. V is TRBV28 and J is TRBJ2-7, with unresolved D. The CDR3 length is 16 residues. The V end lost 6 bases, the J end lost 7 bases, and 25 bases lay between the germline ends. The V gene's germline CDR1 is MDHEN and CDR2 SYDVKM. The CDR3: CASSMGRVSSYNEQYF. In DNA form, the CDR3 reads TGTGCCAGCAGCATGGGTCGGGTAAGCTCCTACAATGAGCAGTACTTC.

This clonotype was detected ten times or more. The CDR3 loop is CASSPDSLNEKLFF. The CDR3 DNA reads TGTGCCAGCAGCCCGGATTCCCTTAATGAAAAACTGTTTTTT. The chain recombines TRBV7-9 with TRBJ1-4; D gene unclear. Germline-derived CDR1 and CDR2 are SEHNR and FQNEAQ (reference sequence). V was cut by 5 bases and J by 4 bases, with 11 bases left in between. The CDR3 consists of 14 residues. Drawing the rest from reference TRBV7-9 and TRBJ1-4, the complete variable domain is DTGVSQNPRHKITKRGQNVTFRCDPISEHNRLYWYRQTLGQGPEFLTYFQNEAQLEKSRLLSDRFSAERPKGSFSTLEIQRTEQGDSAMYLCASSPDSLNEKLFFGSGTQLSVL.

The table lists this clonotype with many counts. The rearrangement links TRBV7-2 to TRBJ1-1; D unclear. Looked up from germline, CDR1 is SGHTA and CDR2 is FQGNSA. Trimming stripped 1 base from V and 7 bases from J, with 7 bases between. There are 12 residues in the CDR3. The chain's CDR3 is CASSLETGEAFF. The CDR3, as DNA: TGTGCCAGCAGCTTAGAAACGGGTGAAGCTTTCTTT.

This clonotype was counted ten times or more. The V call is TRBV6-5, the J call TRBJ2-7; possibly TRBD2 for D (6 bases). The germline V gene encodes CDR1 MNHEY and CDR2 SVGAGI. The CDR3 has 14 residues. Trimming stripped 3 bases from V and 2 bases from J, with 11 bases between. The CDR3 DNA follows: TGTGCCAGCAGTTATCGGGAGTATCCCTACGAGCAGTACTTC. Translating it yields CASSYREYPYEQYF.

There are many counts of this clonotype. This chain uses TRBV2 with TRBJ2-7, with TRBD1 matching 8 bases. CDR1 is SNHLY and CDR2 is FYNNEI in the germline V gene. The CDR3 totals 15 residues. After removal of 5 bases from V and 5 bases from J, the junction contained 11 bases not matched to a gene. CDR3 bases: TGTGCCAGCAGTAGACAGGGGACCCTTTTAGACGAGCAGTACTTC. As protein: CASSRQGTLLDEQYF.

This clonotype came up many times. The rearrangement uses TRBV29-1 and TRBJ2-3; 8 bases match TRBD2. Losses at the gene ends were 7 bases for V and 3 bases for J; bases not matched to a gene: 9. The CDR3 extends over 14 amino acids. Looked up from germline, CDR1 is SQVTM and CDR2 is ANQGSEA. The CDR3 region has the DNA TGCAGCGCCAAAGCGGGAGCGGGAACAGATACGCAGTATTTT. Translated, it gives CSAKAGAGTDTQYF.

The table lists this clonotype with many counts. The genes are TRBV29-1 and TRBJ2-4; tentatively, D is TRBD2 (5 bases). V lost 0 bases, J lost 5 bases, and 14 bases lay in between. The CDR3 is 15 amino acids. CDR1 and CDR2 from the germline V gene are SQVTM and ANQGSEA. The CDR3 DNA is TGCAGCGTTGAAGATGTAAAGTTCGGGGAAAACATTCAGTACTTC. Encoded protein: CSVEDVKFGENIQYF.

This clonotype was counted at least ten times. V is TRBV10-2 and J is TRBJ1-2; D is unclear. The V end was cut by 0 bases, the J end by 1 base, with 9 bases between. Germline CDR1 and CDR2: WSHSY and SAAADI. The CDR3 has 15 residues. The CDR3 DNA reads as TGCGCCAGCAGTGAGTCGGGCTTGGGTAACTATGGCTACACCTTC. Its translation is CASSESGLGNYGYTF.

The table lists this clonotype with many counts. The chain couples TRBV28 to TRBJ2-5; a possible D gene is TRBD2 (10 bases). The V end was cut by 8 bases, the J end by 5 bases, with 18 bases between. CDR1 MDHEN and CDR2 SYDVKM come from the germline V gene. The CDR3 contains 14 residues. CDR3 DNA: TGTGCCAGCCTTAGCGGGGGGACAGGGGAGACCCAGTACTTC. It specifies CASLSGGTGETQYF.

The chain's CDR3 is CASSQDNGERGGSESDTQYF. The CDR3 DNA reads as TGTGCCAGCAGCCAAGATAACGGGGAGCGGGGGGGCTCCGAATCAGATACGCAGTATTTT. V and J are TRBV3-1 and TRBJ2-3; 10 bases match TRBD2. The germline V gene encodes CDR1 LGHDT and CDR2 YNNKEL (reference sequence). This CDR3 has 20 residues. After removal of 0 bases from V and 4 bases from J, the junction contained 16 bases not matched to a gene.

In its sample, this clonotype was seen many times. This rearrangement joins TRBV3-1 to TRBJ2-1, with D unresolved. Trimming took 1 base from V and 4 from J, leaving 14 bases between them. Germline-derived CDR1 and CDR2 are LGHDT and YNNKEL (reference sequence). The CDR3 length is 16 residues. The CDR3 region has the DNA TGTGCCAGCAGCCAAGTAAAGGGCCTGGGGTACAATGAGCAGTTCTTC. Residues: CASSQVKGLGYNEQFF.

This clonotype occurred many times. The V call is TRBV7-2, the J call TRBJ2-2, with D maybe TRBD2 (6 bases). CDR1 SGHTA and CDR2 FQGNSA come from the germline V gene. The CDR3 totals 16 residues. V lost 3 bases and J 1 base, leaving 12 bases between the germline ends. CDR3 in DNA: TGTGCCAGCAGCTTGCGTGCGGGATGGAACACCGGGGAGCTGTTTTTT. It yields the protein CASSLRAGWNTGELFF.

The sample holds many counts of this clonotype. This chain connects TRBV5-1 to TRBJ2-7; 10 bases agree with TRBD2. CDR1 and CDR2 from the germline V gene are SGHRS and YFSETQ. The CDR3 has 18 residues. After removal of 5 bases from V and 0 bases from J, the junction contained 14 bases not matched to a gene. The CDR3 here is CASRGERIAGGSSYEQYF. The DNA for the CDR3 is TGCGCCAGCAGAGGTGAAAGGATAGCGGGAGGTAGCTCCTACGAGCAGTACTTC.

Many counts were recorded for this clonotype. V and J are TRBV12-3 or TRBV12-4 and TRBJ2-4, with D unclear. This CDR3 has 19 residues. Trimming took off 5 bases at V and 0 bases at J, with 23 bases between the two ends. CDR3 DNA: TGTGCCAGCAGTAGTCGAAACAACCGAATGTGGTTAGCCAAAAACATTCAGTACTTC. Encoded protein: CASSSRNNRMWLAKNIQYF.

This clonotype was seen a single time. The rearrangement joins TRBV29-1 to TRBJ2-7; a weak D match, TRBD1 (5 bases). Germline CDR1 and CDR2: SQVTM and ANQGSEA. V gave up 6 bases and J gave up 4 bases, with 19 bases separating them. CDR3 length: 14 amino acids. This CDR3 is CSVAIGANSYEQYF. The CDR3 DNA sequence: TGCAGCGTGGCAATAGGGGCCAACTCTTACGAGCAGTACTTC.